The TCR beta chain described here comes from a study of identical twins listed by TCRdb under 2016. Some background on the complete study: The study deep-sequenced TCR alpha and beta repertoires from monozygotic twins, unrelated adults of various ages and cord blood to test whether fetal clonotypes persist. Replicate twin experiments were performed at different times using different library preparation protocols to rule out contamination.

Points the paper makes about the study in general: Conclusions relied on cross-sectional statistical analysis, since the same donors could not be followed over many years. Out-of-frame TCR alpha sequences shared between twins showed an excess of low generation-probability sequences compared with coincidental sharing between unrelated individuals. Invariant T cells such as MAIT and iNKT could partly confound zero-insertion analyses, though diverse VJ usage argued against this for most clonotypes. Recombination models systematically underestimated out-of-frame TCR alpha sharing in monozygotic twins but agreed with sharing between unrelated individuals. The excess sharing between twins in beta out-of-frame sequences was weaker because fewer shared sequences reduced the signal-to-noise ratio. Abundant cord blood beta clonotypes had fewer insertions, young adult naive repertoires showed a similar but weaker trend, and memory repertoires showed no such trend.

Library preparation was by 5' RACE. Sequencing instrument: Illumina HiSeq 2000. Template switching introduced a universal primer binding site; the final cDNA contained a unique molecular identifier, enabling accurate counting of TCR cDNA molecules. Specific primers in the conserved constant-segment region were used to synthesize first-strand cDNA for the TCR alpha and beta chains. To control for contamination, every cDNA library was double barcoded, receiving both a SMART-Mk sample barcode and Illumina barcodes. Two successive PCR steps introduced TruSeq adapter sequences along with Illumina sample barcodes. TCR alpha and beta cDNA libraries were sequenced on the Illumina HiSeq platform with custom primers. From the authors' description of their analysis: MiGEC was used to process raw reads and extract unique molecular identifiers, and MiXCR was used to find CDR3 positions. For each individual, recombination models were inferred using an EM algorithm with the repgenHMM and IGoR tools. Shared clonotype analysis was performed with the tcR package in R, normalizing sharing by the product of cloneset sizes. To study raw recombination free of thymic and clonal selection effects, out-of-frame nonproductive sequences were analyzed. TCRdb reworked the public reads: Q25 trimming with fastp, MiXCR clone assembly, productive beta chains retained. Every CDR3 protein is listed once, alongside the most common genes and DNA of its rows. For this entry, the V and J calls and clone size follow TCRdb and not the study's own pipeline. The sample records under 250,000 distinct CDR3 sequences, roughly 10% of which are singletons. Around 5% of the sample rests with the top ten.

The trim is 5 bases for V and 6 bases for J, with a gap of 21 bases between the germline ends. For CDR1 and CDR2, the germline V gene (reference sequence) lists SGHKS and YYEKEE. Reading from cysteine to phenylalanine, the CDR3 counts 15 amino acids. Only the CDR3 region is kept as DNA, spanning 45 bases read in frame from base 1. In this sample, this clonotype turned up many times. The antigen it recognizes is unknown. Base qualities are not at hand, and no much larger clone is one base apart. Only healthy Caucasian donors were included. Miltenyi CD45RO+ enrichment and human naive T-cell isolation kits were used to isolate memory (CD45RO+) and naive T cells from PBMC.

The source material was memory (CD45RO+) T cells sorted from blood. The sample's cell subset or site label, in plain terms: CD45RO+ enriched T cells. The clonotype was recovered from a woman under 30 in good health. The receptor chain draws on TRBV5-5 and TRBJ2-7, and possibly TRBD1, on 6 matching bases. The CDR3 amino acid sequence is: CASSDLLDSRSEQYF. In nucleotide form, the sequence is TGTGCCAGCAGTGACCTCCTGGACAGCCGTTCCGAGCAGTACTTC.